Listed below are T cell receptor beta chains from one sample, sequenced in a study of blood T cell repertoires in COVID-19. Sequencing used immunoSEQ multiplex PCR; TCRdb keeps in-frame clones, though not all of them. The top ten hold over 10% of the sample, which has 120,000 to 150,000 clones, around 80% seen once. The sequenced sample was peripheral blood. Every receptor here comes from a man aged 55 to 70 with active or convalescent COVID-19. CDR3s include the opening cysteine and the closing phenylalanine or tryptophan. Fields, in order: V gene, D gene, J gene, clone size, CDR3 DNA, CDR3 protein. The D gene is left open where the match is weak. Clone size is stated in some rows and not others, as once, few, many or a class when expanded.

>TRBV4-3|TRBD1|TRBJ2-2|.
TGCGCCAGCAGCCAATCATCAGGGGGGAACACCGGGGAGCTGTTTTTT
CASSQSSGGNTGELFF
>TRBV7-2|TRBD1|TRBJ1-6|.
TGTGCCAGCAGCTTAGTCTCGACAGGGTTGGGAAATTCACCCCTCCACTTT
CASSLVSTGLGNSPLHF
>TRBV5-1|TRBD2|TRBJ2-1|few
TGCGCCAGCAGCCCGACTAGCGGCTCCTACAATGAGCAGTTCTTC
CASSPTSGSYNEQFF
>TRBV5-1|TRBD1|TRBJ2-7|.
TGCGCCAGCAGCTTGGGGACAGGGCCCACCTACGAGCAGTACTTC
CASSLGTGPTYEQYF
>TRBV19|.|TRBJ1-5|.
TGTGCCAGTCAATCTGTGGGAGGCAATCAGCCCCAGCATTTT
CASQSVGGNQPQHF
>TRBV11-1|.|TRBJ2-1|few
TGTGCCAGCAGCTTAGACCGCCGCAGGGTGGATGAGCAGTTCTTC
CASSLDRRRVDEQFF
>TRBV10-1|TRBD1|TRBJ1-2|.
TGCGCCAGCAGTGCTGGCAGGGGGTACTATGGCTACACCTTC
CASSAGRGYYGYTF
>TRBV11-2|.|TRBJ2-1|.
TGTGCCAGCAGCCCCCGGGACACGAACTACAATGAGCAGTTCTTC
CASSPRDTNYNEQFF
>TRBV15|TRBD1|TRBJ1-5|.
TGTGCCACCAGCAGGGACAGGGTAGGCGGACAGCCCCAGCATTTT
CATSRDRVGGQPQHF
>TRBV18|.|TRBJ1-5|.
TGTGCCAGCTCACGGCAGGGGAGTCAAGATCAGCCCCAGCATTTT
CASSRQGSQDQPQHF